Following are 29 T cell receptor beta chains from one sample sequenced in a study of T-cell memory formation after mild COVID-19. TCRdb re-analysed the 5' RACE reads in MiXCR, keeping a single row per CDR3 protein. The data show some 450,000 distinct CDR3 sequences, about 20% seen once. Source material: PBMCs or a T cell subset sorted from them (not recorded which). The receptors were sampled from a man between 18 and 29 years old who had mild COVID-19 (a few samples of this study predate the infection). Cell type and time point are not known.

This clonotype has a handful of counts. Here the CDR3 DNA reads TGTGCCAGCAGCGCACAGGACCGACCGAACACTGAAGCTTTCTTT. This gives the protein CASSAQDRPNTEAFF. The V gene is TRBV9, the J gene TRBJ1-1; D may be TRBD1 (5 bases). In germline, CDR1 is SGDLS, CDR2 YYNGEE. The V and J ends lost 3 bases and 1 base respectively, with 13 bases between them. The CDR3 has 15 amino acids.

CDR3 sequence: CASVSGNTIYF. As DNA, the CDR3 is TGTGCCAGCGTCTCTGGAAACACCATATATTTT. The V and J genes are TRBV2 and TRBJ1-3; no reliable D call. The germline gives CDR1 SNHLY, CDR2 FYNNEI. The CDR3 runs to 11 residues. The V end was cut by 8 bases, the J end by 0 bases, with 2 bases between.

The sample holds a few counts of this clonotype. The chain joins TRBV6-1 to TRBJ1-2; 9 positions agree with TRBD1. This CDR3 is 14 amino acids long. J was trimmed by 4 bases and V by 8 bases; bases with no gene match: 8. Germline values: CDR1 MNHNS, CDR2 SASEGT. The DNA for the CDR3 is TGTGCCAGCCTTATCGGGACAGGGACCTATGGCTACACCTTC. This sequence encodes CASLIGTGTYGYTF.

The CDR3 bases are TGTGCCAGCAGCCCCGGACTAGCGTTCGAGCAGTACGTC. This sequence encodes CASSPGLAFEQYV. This rearrangement joins TRBV12-3 or TRBV12-4 to TRBJ2-7, with 9 nucleotides matching TRBD2. CDR3 length: 13 residues. With 6 bases clipped from V and 6 bases from J, the junction kept 6 bases outside the gene matches.

This clonotype has only a few counts. The gene calls are TRBV7-6 and TRBJ1-4; TRBD1 aligns across 7 bases. Germline trimming cut 5 bases from V and 3 bases from J; bases unmatched to any gene: 9. CDR1 and CDR2 from the germline V gene are SGHVS and FNYEAQ. This CDR3 has 16 amino acids. The CDR3 nucleotides are TGTGCCAGCAGCCTAGGATCCGGGACAGCTAATGAAAAACTGTTTTTT. It translates to CASSLGSGTANEKLFF.

The V call is TRBV11-1, the J call TRBJ1-1; perhaps TRBD1 as D (5 bases). V was trimmed by 5 bases and J by 7 bases, leaving 17 bases between them. Germline V gene lookup returns CDR1 SGHAT and CDR2 FQDESV (reference sequence). CDR3 length: 14 residues. CDR3 in amino acids: CASSPYVQGIEAFF. The CDR3 DNA is TGTGCCAGCAGCCCGTATGTCCAGGGCATTGAAGCTTTCTTT.

V and J are TRBV9 and TRBJ2-1, with 8 bases identical to TRBD2. After removal of 0 bases from V and 8 bases from J, the junction contained 10 bases not matched to a gene. The CDR3 totals 16 residues. Germline CDR1 and CDR2: SGDLS and YYNGEE. In nucleotides, the CDR3 is TGTGCCAGCAGCGTAGCGGGAGGGCAGGGGAGTGATGAGCAGTTCTTC. It codes for CASSVAGGQGSDEQFF. Using reference TRBV9 and TRBJ2-1 for the parts outside the CDR3, the full variable domain is DSGVTQTPKHLITATGQRVTLRCSPRSGDLSVYWYQQSLDQGLQFLIQYYNGEERAKGNILERFSAQQFPDLHSELNLSSLELGDSALYFCASSVAGGQGSDEQFFGPGTRLTVL.

V usage is TRBV12-3 or TRBV12-4 and J usage is TRBJ1-2, with 7 positions matching TRBD1. CDR3 size: 13 residues. J was trimmed by 8 bases and V by 2 bases; bases with no gene match: 5. Here the CDR3 DNA reads TGTGCCAGCAGTTTATGGCAGGGGGACGGCTACACCTTC. Its protein product is CASSLWQGDGYTF.

This clonotype has only a few counts. The chain links TRBV7-9 to TRBJ1-1, with 7 bases aligning to TRBD1. Per the germline V gene, CDR1 is SEHNR and CDR2 is FQNEAQ (reference sequence). The CDR3 has 14 amino acids. V lost 6 bases to trimming and J lost 4 bases; unmatched junction nucleotides: 8. The CDR3 DNA follows: TGTGCCAGCAGGGGGACAGTCCGGAGCACTGAAGCTTTCTTT. It yields the protein CASRGTVRSTEAFF.

This clonotype was detected once. The chain uses TRBV10-3 and TRBJ2-2, with 8 bases fitting TRBD1. The CDR3 runs to 16 residues. V was clipped by 4 bases and J by 0 bases; unmatched bases: 4. Germline CDR1 and CDR2: ENHRY and SYGVKD. CDR3 loop: CAISVSGGTNTGELFF. As DNA, the CDR3 is TGTGCCATCAGTGTATCAGGGGGCACGAACACCGGGGAGCTGTTTTTT.

The chain joins TRBV12-3 or TRBV12-4 to TRBJ1-5; 7 bases align to TRBD1. The V and J ends lost 2 bases and 4 bases, in that order; junction bases with no gene match: 5. The CDR3 runs to 15 residues. CDR3 bases: TGTGCCAGCAGTTTACGATCACAGGGGAATCAGCCCCAGCATTTT. Translation gives CASSLRSQGNQPQHF.

This clonotype was picked up a small number of times. The CDR3 DNA is TGTGCCAGCAGCCAGTGGAACAGGGGTTCTGAAGCTTTCTTT. Translation gives CASSQWNRGSEAFF. V gene TRBV3-1 combines with J gene TRBJ1-1; TRBD1 matches at 7 bases. The CDR3 runs to 14 residues. CDR1 LGHDT and CDR2 YNNKEL come from the germline V gene (reference sequence). Unmatched junction bases numbered 7, after V lost 3 bases and J lost 6 bases. The full variable domain, with the rest looked up from reference TRBV3-1 and TRBJ1-1, is DTAVSQTPKYLVTQMGNDKSIKCEQNLGHDTMYWYKQDSKKFLKIMFSYNNKELIINETVPNRFSPKSPDKAHLNLHINSLELGDSAVYFCASSQWNRGSEAFFGQGTRLTVV.

This sequence joins TRBV10-3 and TRBJ2-2, with D tentatively TRBD1 (5 bases). CDR3 length: 17 residues. Trimming stripped 4 bases from V and 6 bases from J, with 21 bases between. Germline CDR1 and CDR2: ENHRY and SYGVKD. This CDR3 is CAISGDLFPIRAGELFF. The DNA of the CDR3 is TGTGCCATCAGTGGTGACCTTTTCCCTATCAGGGCCGGGGAGCTGTTTTTT.

This clonotype turned up a few times. The chain has TRBV7-9 and TRBJ2-7; TRBD1 aligns across 7 bases. This CDR3 comprises 13 residues. In germline, CDR1 is SEHNR, CDR2 FQNEAQ (reference sequence). V was pared by 5 bases and J by 9 bases, with 10 bases of the junction left unmatched. The CDR3 bases are TGTGCCAGCAGCGGGACAGCCACCACCTCGCAGTACTTC. The encoded protein is CASSGTATTSQYF.

The chain links TRBV19 to TRBJ1-2; 8 nucleotides align to TRBD1. Germline V gives CDR1 LNHDA, CDR2 SQIVND (reference sequence). Losses at the gene ends were 7 bases for V and 7 bases for J; bases not matched to a gene: 8. This CDR3 has 13 residues. The CDR3 here is CASNRGQGGGYTF. DNA of the CDR3: TGTGCCAGTAATCGAGGACAGGGAGGTGGCTACACCTTC.

The V call is TRBV7-9, the J call TRBJ1-5; D is uncertain. Germline CDR1 reads SEHNR; CDR2 reads FQNEAQ (reference sequence). V was cut by 3 bases and J by 0 bases, with 6 bases left in between. CDR3 size: 14 residues. The CDR3 sequence: CASSFYNSNQPQHF. The CDR3 DNA follows: TGTGCCAGCAGCTTTTACAATAGCAATCAGCCCCAGCATTTT.

The chain couples TRBV6-6 to TRBJ1-1; D is undetermined. Trimming took 6 bases from V and 8 from J, leaving 10 bases between them. Germline loops: CDR1 MNHNY, CDR2 SVGAGI (reference sequence). CDR3 length: 11 amino acids. DNA of the CDR3: TGTGCCAGCAGACAGCAGCTAGAAGCTTTCTTT. This sequence encodes CASRQQLEAFF.

This clonotype occurred a few times. The J gene is TRBJ2-2, the V gene TRBV4-1; 9 nucleotides line up with TRBD2. Looked up from germline, CDR1 is MGHRA and CDR2 is YSYEKL. The CDR3 is 16 residues long. V was pared by 4 bases and J by 10 bases, with 13 bases of the junction left unmatched. The CDR3 DNA reads TGCGCCAGCAGCCGAGTCCTTGCGGGGGGGTTGGTGGAGCTGTTTTTT. Its protein is CASSRVLAGGLVELFF.

This clonotype was seen at least ten times. An end of the junction does not agree with germline; a read error may underlie this. The chain recombines TRBV7-2 with TRBJ1-1; 7 bases are a match to TRBD1. Germline V lookup: CDR1 SGHTA, CDR2 FQGNSA. CDR3 length: 14 amino acids. DNA of the CDR3: TGTGCCAGCAGTTTAGGGACAGAGAACACTGAAGCTTTCTTT. The encoded protein is CASSLGTENTEAFF.

This clonotype was recorded a few times. This sequence joins TRBV3-1 and TRBJ2-7; the D is unclear. Looked up from germline, CDR1 is LGHDT and CDR2 is YNNKEL (reference sequence). The CDR3 length is 15 residues. V gave up 0 bases and J gave up 3 bases, with 12 bases separating them. The CDR3 DNA reads as TGTGCCAGCAGCCAAGACCCGTTCCTCGGCTACGAGCAGTACTTC. Amino acid sequence: CASSQDPFLGYEQYF.

The chain uses TRBV19 and TRBJ1-1; D is ambiguous. The CDR3 length is 14 residues. CDR1 and CDR2 from the germline V gene are LNHDA and SQIVND (reference sequence). V was trimmed by 5 bases and J by 2 bases, leaving 12 bases between them. As DNA, the CDR3 is TGTGCCAGTAGTCCCTCAGCAGACAACACTGAAGCTTTCTTT. As protein: CASSPSADNTEAFF.

The V call is TRBV6-1, the J call TRBJ2-4; D perhaps matches TRBD2 (5 bases). With 5 bases removed from V and 8 bases from J, the gap between germline ends came to 13 bases. From germline, CDR1 is MNHNS and CDR2 SASEGT. This CDR3 is built from 13 residues. This chain's CDR3 is CASSRQPGDIQYF. CDR3 DNA: TGTGCCAGCAGTCGCCAACCCGGGGACATTCAGTACTTC.

The sample holds many counts of this clonotype. For the CDR3, the DNA is TGTGCCAGCAGCAGCGAGGAAGCCTACAATGAGCAGTTCTTC. It encodes CASSSEEAYNEQFF. This chain connects TRBV4-2 to TRBJ2-1, with D hard to call. CDR1 is LGHNA and CDR2 is YNFKEQ in the germline V gene. Trimming took off 5 bases at V and 2 bases at J, with 10 bases between the two ends. CDR3 length equals 14 residues.

The chain combines TRBV6-6 with TRBJ1-2; D ambiguous. CDR1 and CDR2 (germline): MNHNY, SVGAGI (reference sequence). V was pared by 6 bases and J by 8 bases, with 7 bases between. This CDR3 is 10 amino acids long. The CDR3 DNA is TGTGCCAGCAGACTCGAGGGCTACACCTTC. Translating it yields CASRLEGYTF.

The chain links TRBV20-1 to TRBJ1-3; TRBD1 matches 8 bases. Trimming at V came to 4 bases and at J to 2 bases, leaving 1 base not matched to a gene. Germline lookup yields CDR1 DFQATT and CDR2 SNEGSKA (reference sequence). This CDR3 spans 13 amino acids. This CDR3 reads CSATGGAGNTIYF. The CDR3 DNA is TGCAGTGCTACAGGGGGCGCTGGAAACACCATATATTTT.

A remark on this clonotype: A read error may explain this, as a much larger clone is one base away. The chain recombines TRBV27 with TRBJ2-2, with D unresolved. Trimming pared 8 bases from V and 0 bases from J, leaving 1 base between. This CDR3 has 11 amino acids. Germline-derived CDR1 and CDR2 are MNHEY and SMNVEV (reference sequence). The CDR3, as DNA: TGTGCCAGCCCGAACACCGGGGAGCTGTTTTTT. It translates to CASPNTGELFF.

The genes are TRBV6-5 and TRBJ2-5; 10 bases are a match to TRBD2. The CDR3 is made up of 16 amino acids. Germline V CDR1 and CDR2: MNHEY, SVGAGI. The V segment lost 6 bases and the J segment 1 base; nucleotides outside the gene matches: 8. The CDR3 reads CASSSGLAVFQETQYF. CDR3 bases: TGTGCCAGCAGCAGCGGACTAGCGGTATTCCAAGAGACCCAGTACTTC.

This rearrangement joins TRBV5-1 to TRBJ2-5; no clear D. In germline, CDR1 is SGHRS, CDR2 YFSETQ. V was clipped by 4 bases and J by 5 bases, with 12 bases between them. CDR3 size: 13 residues. In DNA, the CDR3 is TGCGCCAGCAGCCCAACTACTCTTGAGACCCAGTACTTC. It is translated as CASSPTTLETQYF.

The chain recombines TRBV7-2 with TRBJ1-2, with 7 bases identical to TRBD1. Germline CDR1 reads SGHTA; CDR2 reads FQGNSA. CDR3 length equals 13 residues. The ends lost 3 bases at V and 6 bases at J; junction bases unmatched: 4. The CDR3 is CASSFRGLNGYTF. The DNA of the CDR3 is TGTGCCAGCAGCTTTAGGGGGCTCAATGGCTACACCTTC. Complete variable domain (other parts from reference TRBV7-2 and TRBJ1-2): GAGVSQSPSNKVTEKGKDVELRCDPISGHTALYWYRQSLGQGLEFLIYFQGNSAPDKSGLPSDRFSAERTGGSVSTLTIQRTQQEDSAVYLCASSFRGLNGYTFGSGTRLTVV.